Shown below are 12 T cell receptor beta chains from a single sample sequenced in a study of blood T cell repertoires in COVID-19 (TCRdb year 2020). The library was made by the immunoSEQ multiplex PCR assay. TCRdb took this table from immuneACCESS and kept in-frame rearrangements with V and J called. Such tables lack part of the clones; where checked against another copy, unresolved V genes explain under half of the gap, and the rest is unexplained. This sample comprises roughly 130,000 clones, 80% of them detected only once. The ten largest clonotypes hold about 2% of the sample. Sequences were obtained from peripheral blood. Receptors were obtained from a man between 65 and 85 years old with acute or convalescent COVID-19.

J is TRBJ1-6 and V is TRBV7-8; tentative D call: TRBD1 (5 bases). CDR1 and CDR2 (germline): SGHVS, FQNEAQ. Trimming shortened V by 7 bases and J by 7 bases, and 20 bases separated the two germline ends. The CDR3 loop spans 16 amino acids. The CDR3 spells CASNPGPFRLNSPLHF. DNA for the CDR3: TGTGCCAGCAACCCAGGGCCCTTCAGGTTGAATTCACCCCTCCACTTT.

This clone came up a few times. The chain uses TRBV5-1 and TRBJ1-2; possibly TRBD1 for D (6 bases). Germline V lookup: CDR1 SGHRS, CDR2 YFSETQ. The V end lost 4 bases, the J end lost 4 bases, and 17 bases lay between the germline ends. The CDR3 extends over 15 amino acids. CDR3 residues: CASSLTPGQTYGYTF. Here the CDR3 DNA reads TGCGCCAGCAGCCTGACGCCGGGACAAACCTATGGCTACACCTTC.

V gene TRBV5-1 combines with J gene TRBJ2-5; D is ambiguous. The CDR3 has 14 amino acids. V shed 0 bases and J shed 4 bases, with 10 bases lying between them. Germline values: CDR1 SGHRS, CDR2 YFSETQ. The CDR3 protein is CASSLAPVAETQYF. In DNA form, the CDR3 reads TGCGCCAGCAGCTTGGCCCCAGTGGCAGAGACCCAGTACTTC.

V usage is TRBV7-9 and J usage is TRBJ2-2; 9 bases agree with TRBD1. Germline CDR1 and CDR2: SEHNR and FQNEAQ (reference sequence). CDR3 length equals 14 residues. Trimming took 6 bases from V and 1 from J; bases not matched to a gene: 0. In DNA form, the CDR3 reads TGTGCCAGCAGGACAGGGGGGAACACCGGGGAGCTGTTTTTT. Translation gives CASRTGGNTGELFF.

The rearrangement joins TRBV11-3 to TRBJ1-1, with D tentatively TRBD1 (6 bases). This CDR3 comprises 14 residues. Deletions cut 1 base from V and 0 bases from J, with 6 bases between. Germline CDR1 SGHNT, CDR2 YENEEA. The CDR3 DNA is TGTGCCAGCAGCTTAGGGGGGCTGAACACTGAAGCTTTCTTT. Amino acids: CASSLGGLNTEAFF.

In this sample, this clone turned up once. The chain joins TRBV6-2 or TRBV6-3 to TRBJ2-3; D is unresolved. Germline CDR1 and CDR2: MNHEY and SVGEGT. The CDR3 is 14 residues long. V lost 4 bases, J lost 1 base, and 9 bases lay in between. CDR3 nucleotides: TGTGCCAGCAGTTTACTTTATGGCACAGATACGCAGTATTTT. Translated: CASSLLYGTDTQYF.

V gene TRBV11-2 combines with J gene TRBJ2-4; weak D call: TRBD2 (6 bases). The CDR3 loop spans 13 amino acids. V was clipped by 6 bases and J by 4 bases, with 10 bases between them. The germline V gene has CDR1 SGHAT and CDR2 FQNNGV. DNA for the CDR3: TGTGCCAGCAGTATCGGGGGTAAAAACATTCAGTACTTC. This translates into CASSIGGKNIQYF.

J is TRBJ2-3 and V is TRBV14; possible D gene TRBD2, 5 bases. The CDR3 covers 13 residues. Trimming took 4 bases from V and 6 from J, leaving 11 bases between them. Germline CDR1 and CDR2: SGHDN and FVKESK. CDR3 bases: TGTGCCAGCAGCCGTACTAGGAGTGATACGCAGTATTTT. Translation gives CASSRTRSDTQYF.

The chain has TRBV6-1 and TRBJ1-2, with D possibly matching TRBD1 (5 bases). Germline loops: CDR1 MNHNS, CDR2 SASEGT. V shed 2 bases and J shed 7 bases, with 26 bases lying between them. The CDR3 is 18 amino acids. The DNA for the CDR3 is TGTGCCAGCAGTGAACCAGGGTCCGGCGGTCCCTTAAGTCTTGGCTACACCTTC. It yields the protein CASSEPGSGGPLSLGYTF.

CDR3 region: CASSPGGSATEAFF. The CDR3, as DNA: TGCGCCAGCAGCCCGGGCGGGTCCGCCACTGAAGCTTTCTTT. This sequence joins TRBV5-1 and TRBJ1-1; D not certain. V lost 4 bases to trimming and J lost 4 bases, with 14 bases between them. The V gene's germline CDR1 is SGHRS and CDR2 YFSETQ. The CDR3 spans 14 residues.

Only a few counts were recorded for this clone. In the same sample, other DNA sequences code for this CDR3. The gene calls are TRBV3-1 (or the pseudogene TRBV3-2) and TRBJ1-2; D remains ambiguous. CDR1 is LGHDT and CDR2 is YNNKEL in the germline V gene (reference sequence). Deletions cut 0 bases from V and 2 bases from J, with 13 bases between. The CDR3 is 16 residues long. The CDR3 DNA reads as TGTGCCAGCAGCCAAGATATGGGAGGAACCAACTATGGCTACACCTTC. Amino acid sequence: CASSQDMGGTNYGYTF.

The rearrangement links TRBV6-1 to TRBJ1-5, with 10 bases lining up with TRBD1. Germline CDR1 MNHNS, CDR2 SASEGT. The CDR3 spans 16 residues. The J segment lost 1 base and the V segment lost 3 bases, leaving 3 bases of the junction unmatched. CDR3 bases: TGTGCCAGCAGTGAGGGACAGGGGACCAGCAATCAGCCCCAGCATTTT. This gives the protein CASSEGQGTSNQPQHF.